One and the same sample provided the 8 T cell receptor beta chains below, sequenced in a study of shared clonotypes between healthy human individuals. This table comes from immunoSEQ multiplex PCR, and its TCRdb copy is limited to in-frame clones, with some not included. Here the sample spans millions of clones, roughly 96% being singletons. The sample comprised naive CD4+ T cells sorted from blood. Subset described: CD45RA+ positively selected. These receptors all stem from a man aged 18 to 35 in good health.

The chain combines TRBV30 with TRBJ1-2, with a weak D call TRBD1 (5 bases). The CDR3 has 13 residues. With 3 bases removed from V and 4 bases from J, the gap between germline ends came to 12 bases. The germline CDR1 and CDR2 sequences are GTSNPN and SVGIG (reference sequence). CDR3 region: CAWSAQVLYGYTF. The CDR3 nucleotides are TGTGCCTGGAGCGCACAGGTCCTCTATGGCTACACCTTC.

The chain employs TRBV5-4 and TRBJ2-5; possibly TRBD2 for D (7 bases). The V end was cut by 2 bases, the J end by 4 bases, with 15 bases between. The CDR3 sequence is 15 residues long. Germline assignment: CDR1 SGHNT and CDR2 YYREEE (reference sequence). The CDR3: CASSFGRGHTETQYF. The DNA of the CDR3 is TGTGCCAGCAGCTTCGGGCGGGGGCATACAGAGACCCAGTACTTC.

This sequence joins TRBV10-2 and TRBJ1-2, with 8 bases matching TRBD1. CDR3 length: 13 residues. Looked up from germline, CDR1 is WSHSY and CDR2 is SAAADI. The trim removed 7 bases at V and 4 bases at J, leaving 5 bases unmatched. The CDR3 loop reads CASIQGAGYGYTF. The CDR3 nucleotides read TGCGCCAGCATCCAGGGGGCGGGCTATGGCTACACCTTC.

The chain couples TRBV6-7 to TRBJ1-2, with D possibly matching TRBD1 (5 bases). TRBV6-7 is an ORF, with its function uncertain. The CDR3 spans 13 residues. V was shortened by 8 bases and J by 1 base, with 11 bases between the two germline ends. The chain's CDR3 is CASYGDDNYGYTF. The DNA of the CDR3 is TGTGCCAGCTACGGGGACGATAACTATGGCTACACCTTC.

V usage is TRBV12-5 and J usage is TRBJ1-1; D gene unclear. Germline CDR1 LGHNT, CDR2 FRNRAP. The CDR3 is 15 amino acids. Trimming left V 2 bases short and J 2 bases short, with 12 bases between. The CDR3 region is CASGLSVRSNTEAFF. As DNA, the CDR3 is TGTGCTAGTGGTTTGAGTGTTCGGAGTAACACTGAAGCTTTCTTT. Full variable domain (remainder filled in from reference TRBV12-5 and TRBJ1-1): DARVTQTPRHKVTEMGQEVTMRCQPILGHNTVFWYRQTMMQGLELLAYFRNRAPLDDSGMPKDRFSAEMPDATLATLKIQPSEPRDSAVYFCASGLSVRSNTEAFFGQGTRLTVV.

This clone was found once. This rearrangement joins TRBV9 to TRBJ2-7, with D maybe TRBD1 (6 bases). From germline, CDR1 is SGDLS and CDR2 YYNGEE. Trimming removed 4 bases from V and 4 bases from J, with 18 bases in between. The CDR3 is 15 residues long. CDR3 nucleotides: TGTGCCAGCAGCCCCTGGACAGCATCCTCGTACGAGCAGTACTTC. Protein sequence: CASSPWTASSYEQYF.

The table lists this clone with a count of one. The chain joins TRBV18 to TRBJ2-3; D unclear. This CDR3 region has 14 residues. Germline-derived CDR1 and CDR2 are KGHSH and LQKENI. Trimming pared 0 bases from V and 3 bases from J, leaving 7 bases between. CDR3 in DNA: TGTGCCAGCTCACCACCGGCCTGGACAGATACGCAGTATTTT. Translating it yields CASSPPAWTDTQYF.

The chain links TRBV19 to TRBJ2-4; 10 nucleotides match TRBD1. V shed 4 bases, J shed 6 bases, and the junction held 12 bases outside the gene matches. Per germline, CDR1 LNHDA and CDR2 SQIVND (reference sequence). This CDR3 contains 17 residues. CDR3 in DNA: TGTGCCAGTAGTACCCCTTTCCGACAGGGGGCGATAAACATTCAGTACTTC. This codes for CASSTPFRQGAINIQYF.